Shown below are 17 T cell receptor beta chains from a single sample sequenced in a study of T cells in Graves' hyperthyroidism and ophthalmopathy. Amplified regions were TCR beta CDR3 sequences from RNA transcripts. The TCR CDR3 first-round RT-PCR relied on the HTBI primer set. MiXCR, run by TCRdb on the multiplex PCR reads, gives a single entry per CDR3 protein. The sample has over 500,000 distinct CDR3 sequences, 40% to 50% seen once. The sample taken for sequencing was peripheral blood or thyroid tissue (not recorded which). The source is an adult woman with Graves' disease, either hyperthyroidism or ophthalmopathy (not recorded which).

This clonotype showed up many times. The rearrangement links TRBV12-3 or TRBV12-4 to TRBJ1-1; D call uncertain. The CDR3 is 13 amino acids. V gave up 3 bases and J gave up 3 bases, with 8 bases separating them. This CDR3 is CASSFSLHTEAFF. CDR3 DNA sequence: TGTGCCAGCAGTTTCAGCCTACACACTGAAGCTTTCTTT.

This clonotype was observed a handful of times. The chain is built from TRBV19 and TRBJ1-2, with D uncertain. The germline V gene has CDR1 LNHDA and CDR2 SQIVND (reference sequence). The CDR3 has 13 residues. CDR3 protein: CARESGLPYGYTF. CDR3 bases: TGTGCTAGAGAGTCAGGACTTCCCTATGGCTACACCTTC.

The chain has TRBV10-3 and TRBJ2-6; D not resolved. This CDR3 is built from 15 residues. The V gene lost 2 bases and the J gene lost 2 bases, with 7 bases spanning the gap. Germline V gene lookup returns CDR1 ENHRY and CDR2 SYGVKD. CDR3 loop: CAISEGRAGANVLTF. DNA of the CDR3: TGTGCCATCAGTGAGGGTCGCGCTGGGGCCAACGTCCTGACTTTC.

This clonotype was detected many times. The gene calls are TRBV20-1 and TRBJ1-1; D ambiguous. Trimming removed 6 bases at V and 3 bases at J, with 8 bases between. Germline V gives CDR1 DFQATT, CDR2 SNEGSKA (reference sequence). The CDR3 is 11 residues long. This CDR3 reads CSALSDTEAFF. CDR3 DNA sequence: TGCAGTGCCCTCTCGGACACTGAAGCTTTCTTT.

Only a few counts were recorded for this clonotype. J is TRBJ1-5 and V is TRBV29-1; D unclear. The CDR3 sequence is 13 residues long. Trimming removed 4 bases from V and 0 bases from J, with 7 bases in between. Germline loops: CDR1 SQVTM, CDR2 ANQGSEA. CDR3 coding DNA: TGCAGCGTTGTGGGGAGTAGCAATCAGCCCCAGCATTTT. As protein: CSVVGSSNQPQHF.

J is TRBJ2-5 and V is TRBV9, with TRBD1 matching 8 bases. Germline assignment: CDR1 SGDLS and CDR2 YYNGEE. V dropped 4 bases and J dropped 5; count of bases not matched to a gene: 7. The CDR3 spans 14 residues. CDR3 sequence reads: CASSPWTGTETQYF. Written as DNA, the CDR3 is TGTGCCAGCAGCCCTTGGACAGGGACGGAGACCCAGTACTTC.

The rearrangement uses TRBV6-1 and TRBJ1-2; 9 bases line up with TRBD1. This CDR3 has 14 residues. Per the germline V gene, CDR1 is MNHNS and CDR2 is SASEGT. Trimming took 5 bases from V and 8 from J; bases not matched to a gene: 9. The DNA of the CDR3 is TGTGCCAGCAGTCACTTGGACAGGGGCGGAGGCTACACCTTC. It is translated as CASSHLDRGGGYTF.

The chain links TRBV2 to TRBJ1-6; D gene ambiguous. This CDR3 comprises 15 residues. Trimming shortened V by 5 bases and J by 8 bases, and 16 bases separated the two germline ends. The germline gives CDR1 SNHLY, CDR2 FYNNEI. CDR3 nucleotide sequence: TGTGCCAGCAGTATCGGACCTGCCGGCTATTCACCCCTCCACTTT. Amino acid sequence: CASSIGPAGYSPLHF.

The chain combines TRBV7-9 with TRBJ1-2; TRBD1 is a possible D gene (6 bases). Between the trimmed V and J ends, which lost 4 bases and 3 bases, there was a span of 9 bases. Germline CDR1 reads SEHNR; CDR2 reads FQNEAQ (reference sequence). The CDR3 totals 13 residues. CDR3 sequence: CASSYQGHYGYTF. CDR3 sequence (DNA): TGTGCCAGCAGCTATCAGGGGCACTATGGCTACACCTTC.

The V gene is TRBV2, the J gene TRBJ2-6, with 10 bases matching TRBD1. V was clipped by 6 bases and J by 0 bases; unmatched bases: 5. The V gene's germline CDR1 is SNHLY and CDR2 FYNNEI. The CDR3 runs to 17 residues. The CDR3 DNA reads TGTGCCAGCAGGTCCGGGACAGGGGTCTCTGGGGCCAACGTCCTGACTTTC. Translation: CASRSGTGVSGANVLTF.

The chain is built from TRBV25-1 and TRBJ2-1; D is perhaps TRBD2 (6 bases). Between the trimmed V and J ends, which lost 1 base and 7 bases, there was a span of 20 bases. This CDR3 comprises 17 residues. Germline V gene sequence: CDR1 MGHDK, CDR2 SYGVNS. CDR3 residues: CASSELGGHPAGNEQFF. Written as DNA, the CDR3 is TGTGCCAGCAGTGAATTAGGAGGGCACCCTGCAGGGAATGAGCAGTTCTTC.

To note about this clonotype: At one boundary the junction diverges from the germline segment, which might be a read error. The chain uses TRBV7-7 and TRBJ2-5, with 8 positions matching TRBD2. The CDR3 spans 16 residues. Germline V gives CDR1 SSHAT, CDR2 FNYEAQ (reference sequence). The CDR3 sequence is CASSLGGIAGTETQYF. The CDR3 nucleotides read TGTGCTAGCAGCTTAGGCGGGATAGCGGGAACAGAGACCCAGTACTTC.

This clonotype has more than one count but fewer than ten. The rearrangement joins TRBV30 to TRBJ1-5; perhaps TRBD1 as D (5 bases). The germline V gene encodes CDR1 GTSNPN and CDR2 SVGIG (reference sequence). Between the trimmed V and J ends, which lost 3 bases and 4 bases, there was a span of 10 bases. This CDR3 spans 13 amino acids. CDR3 region: CAWRGPGNQPQHF. The DNA of the CDR3 is TGTGCCTGGAGAGGTCCAGGGAATCAGCCCCAGCATTTT.

This clonotype was seen repeatedly, ten times or more. The gene calls are TRBV29-1 and TRBJ1-1; D may be TRBD1 (6 bases). Germline loops: CDR1 SQVTM, CDR2 ANQGSEA. The CDR3 totals 13 residues. V was shortened by 3 bases and J by 2 bases, with 10 bases between the two germline ends. The CDR3 region is CSVDQGHNTEAFF. Here the CDR3 DNA reads TGCAGCGTTGATCAGGGGCACAACACTGAAGCTTTCTTT. Variable domain in full (rest from reference TRBV29-1 and TRBJ1-1): SAVISQKPSRDICQRGTSLTIQCQVDSQVTMMFWYRQQPGQSLTLIATANQGSEATYESGFVIDKFPISRPNLTFSTLTVSNMSPEDSSIYLCSVDQGHNTEAFFGQGTRLTVV.

V is TRBV24-1 and J is TRBJ1-2; D not certain. V lost 5 bases to trimming and J lost 6 bases, with 6 bases between them. Germline V lookup: CDR1 KGHDR, CDR2 SFDVKD. There are 11 residues in the CDR3. CDR3 coding DNA: TGTGCCACCAGTGGGGGTCATGGCTACACCTTC. It codes for CATSGGHGYTF.

This clonotype was seen ten or more times. The V and J genes are TRBV20-1 and TRBJ2-5, with a possible D match to TRBD2 (6 bases). Germline CDR1 is DFQATT and CDR2 is SNEGSKA (reference sequence). V gave up 1 base and J gave up 5 bases, with 11 bases separating them. The CDR3 runs 13 residues. This CDR3 is CSARGRGLETQYF. The CDR3 coding sequence is TGCAGTGCTAGAGGACGGGGGTTGGAGACCCAGTACTTC.

V and J are TRBV9 and TRBJ2-7, with D possibly matching TRBD2 (5 bases). The CDR3 extends over 13 amino acids. Trimming left V 4 bases short and J 2 bases short, with 10 bases between. Germline CDR1 reads SGDLS; CDR2 reads YYNGEE. Here the CDR3 reads CASSRTEAYEQYF. The CDR3 coding sequence is TGTGCCAGCAGCCGGACTGAGGCCTACGAGCAGTACTTC. Full variable domain (missing parts from reference TRBV9 and TRBJ2-7): DSGVTQTPKHLITATGQRVTLRCSPRSGDLSVYWYQQSLDQGLQFLIQYYNGEERAKGNILERFSAQQFPDLHSELNLSSLELGDSALYFCASSRTEAYEQYFGPGTRLTVT.